The source of this T cell receptor (beta chain) is a study of metastatic and nonmetastatic thyroid tumors. About the research overall: Both malignant and benign thyroid patients supplied peripheral blood and tumor or nodule tissue samples, across which the repertoires of these patients were then compared.

CDR3 length equals 14 residues. J was trimmed by 2 bases and V by 10 bases; bases with no gene match: 11. CDR1 ENHRY and CDR2 SYGVKD come from the germline V gene. This clone turned up a few times. Ahead of thyroid surgery, no patient had received treatment of any kind. TCRdb ran MiXCR on the PCR reads. The repertoire holds some 20,000 clones, with 35% to 45% as singletons. Sequencing was done on a sample of tumor tissue. This clonotype originated in a female donor with papillary thyroid cancer or a benign thyroid nodule (not recorded which). Some clones in this sample may be carry-over from other donors' samples. The gene calls are TRBV10-3 and TRBJ2-7; 7 nucleotides match TRBD1. The CDR3 coding sequence is TGTGCCACCAACCCGGGACAGAGAGCCTACGAGCAGTACTTC. It codes for CATNPGQRAYEQYF.